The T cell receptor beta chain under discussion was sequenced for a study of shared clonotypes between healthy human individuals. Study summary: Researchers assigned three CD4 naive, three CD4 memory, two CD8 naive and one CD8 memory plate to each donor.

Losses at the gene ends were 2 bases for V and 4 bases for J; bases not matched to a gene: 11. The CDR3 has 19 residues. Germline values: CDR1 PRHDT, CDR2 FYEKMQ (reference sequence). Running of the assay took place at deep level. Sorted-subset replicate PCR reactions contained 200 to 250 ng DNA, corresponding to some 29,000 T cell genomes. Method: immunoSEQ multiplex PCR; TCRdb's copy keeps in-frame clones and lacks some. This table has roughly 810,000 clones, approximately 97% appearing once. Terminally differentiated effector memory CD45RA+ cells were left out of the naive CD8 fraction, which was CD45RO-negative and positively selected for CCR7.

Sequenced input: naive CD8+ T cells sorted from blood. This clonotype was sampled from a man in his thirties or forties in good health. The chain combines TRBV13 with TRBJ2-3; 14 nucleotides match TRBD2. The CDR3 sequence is CASSLWGLAGDMYADTQYF. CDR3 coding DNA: TGTGCCAGCAGCTTATGGGGACTAGCGGGAGACATGTATGCAGATACGCAGTATTTT.